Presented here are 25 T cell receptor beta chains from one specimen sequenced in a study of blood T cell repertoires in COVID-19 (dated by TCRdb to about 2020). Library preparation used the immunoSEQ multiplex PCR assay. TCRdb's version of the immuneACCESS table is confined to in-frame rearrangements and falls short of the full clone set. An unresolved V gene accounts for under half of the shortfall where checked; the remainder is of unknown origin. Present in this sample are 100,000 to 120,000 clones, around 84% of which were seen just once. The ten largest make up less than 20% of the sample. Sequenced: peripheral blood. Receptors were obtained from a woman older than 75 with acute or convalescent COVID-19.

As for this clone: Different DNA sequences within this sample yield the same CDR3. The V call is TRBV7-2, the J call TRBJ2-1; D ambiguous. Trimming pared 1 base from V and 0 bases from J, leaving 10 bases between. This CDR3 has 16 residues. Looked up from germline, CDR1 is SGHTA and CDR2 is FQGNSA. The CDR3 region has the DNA TGTGCCAGCAGCTTAGACGGCGGTAGCTCCTACAATGAGCAGTTCTTC. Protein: CASSLDGGSSYNEQFF.

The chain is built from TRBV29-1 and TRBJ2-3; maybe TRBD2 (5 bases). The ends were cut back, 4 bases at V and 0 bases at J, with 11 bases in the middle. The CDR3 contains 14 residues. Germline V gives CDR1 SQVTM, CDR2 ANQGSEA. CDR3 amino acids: CSVALASSTDTQYF. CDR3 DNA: TGCAGCGTTGCCTTAGCGTCTAGCACAGATACGCAGTATTTT.

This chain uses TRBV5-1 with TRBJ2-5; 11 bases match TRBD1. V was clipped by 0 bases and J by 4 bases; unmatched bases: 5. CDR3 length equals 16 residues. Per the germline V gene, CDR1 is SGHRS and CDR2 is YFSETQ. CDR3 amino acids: CASSLGRTGGGETQYF. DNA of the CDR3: TGCGCCAGCAGCTTGGGACGGACAGGGGGCGGAGAGACCCAGTACTTC.

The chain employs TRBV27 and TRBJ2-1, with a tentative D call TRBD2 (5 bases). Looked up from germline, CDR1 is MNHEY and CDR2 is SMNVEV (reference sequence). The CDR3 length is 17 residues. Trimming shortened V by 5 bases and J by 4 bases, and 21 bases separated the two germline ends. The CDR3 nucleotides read TGTGCCAGCAGTCCACACCGACCTTACGGGGTTTACAATGAGCAGTTCTTC. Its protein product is CASSPHRPYGVYNEQFF.

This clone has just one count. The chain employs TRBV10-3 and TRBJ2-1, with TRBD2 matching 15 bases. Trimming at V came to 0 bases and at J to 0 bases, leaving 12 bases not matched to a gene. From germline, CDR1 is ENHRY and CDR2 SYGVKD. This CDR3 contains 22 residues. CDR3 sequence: CAISESQTGTSGRRSSYNEQFF. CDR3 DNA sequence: TGTGCCATCAGTGAGTCCCAAACCGGGACTAGCGGGAGGAGGAGCTCCTACAATGAGCAGTTCTTC.

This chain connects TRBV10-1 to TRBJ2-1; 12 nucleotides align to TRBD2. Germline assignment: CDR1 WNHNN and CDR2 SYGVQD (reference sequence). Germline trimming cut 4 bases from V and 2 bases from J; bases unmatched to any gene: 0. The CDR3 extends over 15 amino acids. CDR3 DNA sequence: TGCGCCAGCAGTGCTAGCGGGAGGGCCTACAATGAGCAGTTCTTC. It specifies CASSASGRAYNEQFF.

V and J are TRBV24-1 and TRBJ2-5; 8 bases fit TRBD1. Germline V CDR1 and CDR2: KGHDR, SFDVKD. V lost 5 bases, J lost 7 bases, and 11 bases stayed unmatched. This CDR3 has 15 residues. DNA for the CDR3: TGTGCCACCAGTGTCGTAACAGGGGGAATCGGGACCCAGTACTTC. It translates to CATSVVTGGIGTQYF.

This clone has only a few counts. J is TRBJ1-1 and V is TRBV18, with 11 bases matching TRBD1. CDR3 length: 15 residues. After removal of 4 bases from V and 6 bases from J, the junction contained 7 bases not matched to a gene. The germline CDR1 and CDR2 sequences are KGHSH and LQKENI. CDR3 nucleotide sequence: TGTGCCAGCTCACGAAGGACAGGGGGCGACGCTGAAGCTTTCTTT. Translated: CASSRRTGGDAEAFF.

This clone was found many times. The CDR3 reads CASSLRQGREETQYF. In nucleotides, the CDR3 is TGTGCCAGCAGCCTAAGACAGGGGAGGGAAGAGACCCAGTACTTC. This chain uses TRBV25-1 with TRBJ2-5; D is perhaps TRBD1 (8 bases). Germline CDR1 MGHDK, CDR2 SYGVNS. V was shortened by 6 bases and J by 3 bases, with 17 bases between the two germline ends. This CDR3 has 15 amino acids.

The CDR3 DNA is TGTGCCAGCAGCTTAGACTCATCCTTATATCAGCCCCAGCATTTT. This translates into CASSLDSSLYQPQHF. The chain is built from TRBV7-9 and TRBJ1-5; D is undetermined. The CDR3 contains 15 residues. CDR1 and CDR2 from the germline V gene are SEHNR and FQNEAQ (reference sequence). V gave up 1 base and J gave up 5 bases, with 12 bases separating them.

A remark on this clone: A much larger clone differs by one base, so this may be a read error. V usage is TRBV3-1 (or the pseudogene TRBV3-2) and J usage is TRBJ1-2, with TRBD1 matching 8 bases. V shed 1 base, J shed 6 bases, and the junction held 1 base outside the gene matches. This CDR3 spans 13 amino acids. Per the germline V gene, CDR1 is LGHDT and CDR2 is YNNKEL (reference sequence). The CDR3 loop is CASSQGRGHGYTF. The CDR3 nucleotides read TGTGCCAGCAGCCAAGGCAGGGGGCATGGCTACACCTTC.

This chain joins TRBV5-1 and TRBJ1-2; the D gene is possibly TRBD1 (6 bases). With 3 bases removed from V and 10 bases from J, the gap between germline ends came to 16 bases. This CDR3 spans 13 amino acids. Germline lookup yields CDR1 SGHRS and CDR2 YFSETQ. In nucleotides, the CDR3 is TGCGCCAGCAGCTCCAACAGGGCTGGAGACTACACCTTC. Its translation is CASSSNRAGDYTF.

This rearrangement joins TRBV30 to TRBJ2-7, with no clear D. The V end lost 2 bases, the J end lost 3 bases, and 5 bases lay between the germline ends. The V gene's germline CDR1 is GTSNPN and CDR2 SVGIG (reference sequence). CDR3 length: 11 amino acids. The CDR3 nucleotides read TGTGCCTGGAGTCCCCTCTACGAGCAGTACGTC. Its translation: CAWSPLYEQYV.

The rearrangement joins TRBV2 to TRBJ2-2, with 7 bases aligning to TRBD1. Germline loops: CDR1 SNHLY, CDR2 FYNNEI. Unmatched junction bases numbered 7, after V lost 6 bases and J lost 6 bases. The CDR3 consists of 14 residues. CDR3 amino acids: CASSRQGPPGELFF. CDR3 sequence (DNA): TGTGCCAGCAGCCGACAGGGACCCCCCGGGGAGCTGTTTTTT.

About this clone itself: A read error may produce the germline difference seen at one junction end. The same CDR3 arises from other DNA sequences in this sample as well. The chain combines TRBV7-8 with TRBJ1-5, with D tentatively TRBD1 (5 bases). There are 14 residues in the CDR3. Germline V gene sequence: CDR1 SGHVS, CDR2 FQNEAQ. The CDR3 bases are TGTGCCAGCAGCTTAGCGCAGGGCAACCAGCCCCAGCATTTT. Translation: CASSLAQGNQPQHF.

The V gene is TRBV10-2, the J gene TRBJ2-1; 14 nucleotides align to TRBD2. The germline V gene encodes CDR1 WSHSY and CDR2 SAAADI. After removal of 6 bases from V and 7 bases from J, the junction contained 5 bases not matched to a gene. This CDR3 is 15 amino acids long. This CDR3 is CASRRGLAGGNEQFF. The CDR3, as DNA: TGCGCCAGCAGACGCGGACTAGCGGGGGGTAATGAGCAGTTCTTC.

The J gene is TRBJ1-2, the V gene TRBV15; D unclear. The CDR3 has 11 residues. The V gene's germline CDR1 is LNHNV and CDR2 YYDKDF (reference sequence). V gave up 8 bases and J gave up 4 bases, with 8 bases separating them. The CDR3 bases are TGTGCCACCGGAGACCCCTATGGCTACACCTTC. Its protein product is CATGDPYGYTF.

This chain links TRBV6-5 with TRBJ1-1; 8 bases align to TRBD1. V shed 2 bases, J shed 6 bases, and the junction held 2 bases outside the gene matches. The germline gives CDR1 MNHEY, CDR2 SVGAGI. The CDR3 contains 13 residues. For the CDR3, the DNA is TGTGCCAGCAGTTACCGACAGGGGTCTGAAGCTTTCTTT. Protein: CASSYRQGSEAFF.

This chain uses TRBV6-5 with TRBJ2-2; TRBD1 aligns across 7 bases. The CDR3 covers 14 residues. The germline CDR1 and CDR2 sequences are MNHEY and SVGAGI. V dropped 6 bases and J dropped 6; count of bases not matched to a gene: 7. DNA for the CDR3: TGTGCCAGCAGCCTCACAGGGGTAGCCGGGGAGCTGTTTTTT. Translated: CASSLTGVAGELFF.

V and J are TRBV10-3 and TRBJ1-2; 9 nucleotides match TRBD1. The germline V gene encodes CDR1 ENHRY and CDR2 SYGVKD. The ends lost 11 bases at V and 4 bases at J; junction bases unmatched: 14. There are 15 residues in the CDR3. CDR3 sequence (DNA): TGTGCCGCTCAGTCCACAGGGGGCGCGGTCTATGGCTACACCTTC. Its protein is CAAQSTGGAVYGYTF.

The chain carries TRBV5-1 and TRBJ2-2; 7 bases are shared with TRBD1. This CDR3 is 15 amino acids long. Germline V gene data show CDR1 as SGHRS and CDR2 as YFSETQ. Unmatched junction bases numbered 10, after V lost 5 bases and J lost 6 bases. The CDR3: CASSQDRAGSGELFF. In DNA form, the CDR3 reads TGCGCCAGCAGTCAAGACAGGGCAGGGTCCGGGGAGCTGTTTTTT. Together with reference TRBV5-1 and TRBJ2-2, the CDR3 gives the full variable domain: KAGVTQTPRYLIKTRGQQVTLSCSPISGHRSVSWYQQTPGQGLQFLFEYFSETQRNKGNFPGRFSGRQFSNSRSEMNVSTLELGDSALYLCASSQDRAGSGELFFGEGSRLTVL.

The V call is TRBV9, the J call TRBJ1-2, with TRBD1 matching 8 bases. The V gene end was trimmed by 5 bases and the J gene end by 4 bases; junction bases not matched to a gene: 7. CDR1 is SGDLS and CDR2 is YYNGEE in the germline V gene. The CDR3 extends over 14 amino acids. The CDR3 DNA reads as TGTGCCAGCAGGAGACAGGGGCTCGCCTATGGCTACACCTTC. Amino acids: CASRRQGLAYGYTF.

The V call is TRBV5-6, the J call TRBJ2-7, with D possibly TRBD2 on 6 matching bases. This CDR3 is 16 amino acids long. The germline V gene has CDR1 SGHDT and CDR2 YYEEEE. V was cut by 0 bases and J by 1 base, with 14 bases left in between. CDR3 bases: TGTGCCAGCAGCTTGGGCGGGGTAGGGCTATCCTACGAGCAGTACTTC. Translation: CASSLGGVGLSYEQYF. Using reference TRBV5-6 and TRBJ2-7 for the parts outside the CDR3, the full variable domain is DAGVTQSPTHLIKTRGQQVTLRCSPKSGHDTVSWYQQALGQGPQFIFQYYEEEERQRGNFPDRFSGHQFPNYSSELNVNALLLGDSALYLCASSLGGVGLSYEQYFGPGTRLTVT.

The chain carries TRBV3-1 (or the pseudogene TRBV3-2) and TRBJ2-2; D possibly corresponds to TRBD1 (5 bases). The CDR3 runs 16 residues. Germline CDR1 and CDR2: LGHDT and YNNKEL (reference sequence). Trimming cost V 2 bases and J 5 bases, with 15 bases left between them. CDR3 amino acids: CASSQWSQGVTGELFF. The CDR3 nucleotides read TGTGCCAGCAGCCAATGGTCGCAGGGTGTAACCGGGGAGCTGTTTTTT.

CDR3 amino acids: CASSPVAGTYNEQFF. The CDR3 nucleotides read TGTGCCAGCTCACCGGTAGCAGGGACCTACAATGAGCAGTTCTTC. This sequence joins TRBV18 and TRBJ2-1; D might be TRBD1 (5 bases). V shed 3 bases and J shed 2 bases, with 11 bases lying between them. CDR1 and CDR2 from the germline V gene are KGHSH and LQKENI. This CDR3 has 15 residues. The full variable domain, completed using reference TRBV18 and TRBJ2-1, is NAGVMQNPRHLVRRRGQEARLRCSPMKGHSHVYWYRQLPEEGLKFMVYLQKENIIDESGMPKERFSAEFPKEGPSILRIQQVVRGDSAAYFCASSPVAGTYNEQFFGPGTRLTVL.